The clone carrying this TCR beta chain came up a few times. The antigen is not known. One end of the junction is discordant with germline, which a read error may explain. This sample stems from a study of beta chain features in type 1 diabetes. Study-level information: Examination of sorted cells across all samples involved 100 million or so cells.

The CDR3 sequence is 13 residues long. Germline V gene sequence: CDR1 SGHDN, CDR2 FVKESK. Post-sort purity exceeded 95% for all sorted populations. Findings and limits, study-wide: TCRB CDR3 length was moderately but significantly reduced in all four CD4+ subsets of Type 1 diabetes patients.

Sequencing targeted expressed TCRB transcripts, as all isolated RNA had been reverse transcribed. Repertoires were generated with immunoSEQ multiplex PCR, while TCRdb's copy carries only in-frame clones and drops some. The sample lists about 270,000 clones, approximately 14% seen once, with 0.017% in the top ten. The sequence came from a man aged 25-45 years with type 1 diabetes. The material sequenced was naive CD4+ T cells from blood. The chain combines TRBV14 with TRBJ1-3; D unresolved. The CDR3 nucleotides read TGTGCCAGCCGCCAGAGCTCTGGAAACACCATATATTTT. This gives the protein CASRQSSGNTIYF. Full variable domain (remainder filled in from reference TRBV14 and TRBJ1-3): EAGVTQFPSHSVIEKGQTVTLRCDPISGHDNLYWYRRVMGKEIKFLLHFVKESKQDESGMPNNRFLAERTGGTYSTLKVQPAELEDSGVYFCASRQSSGNTIYFGEGSWLTVV.